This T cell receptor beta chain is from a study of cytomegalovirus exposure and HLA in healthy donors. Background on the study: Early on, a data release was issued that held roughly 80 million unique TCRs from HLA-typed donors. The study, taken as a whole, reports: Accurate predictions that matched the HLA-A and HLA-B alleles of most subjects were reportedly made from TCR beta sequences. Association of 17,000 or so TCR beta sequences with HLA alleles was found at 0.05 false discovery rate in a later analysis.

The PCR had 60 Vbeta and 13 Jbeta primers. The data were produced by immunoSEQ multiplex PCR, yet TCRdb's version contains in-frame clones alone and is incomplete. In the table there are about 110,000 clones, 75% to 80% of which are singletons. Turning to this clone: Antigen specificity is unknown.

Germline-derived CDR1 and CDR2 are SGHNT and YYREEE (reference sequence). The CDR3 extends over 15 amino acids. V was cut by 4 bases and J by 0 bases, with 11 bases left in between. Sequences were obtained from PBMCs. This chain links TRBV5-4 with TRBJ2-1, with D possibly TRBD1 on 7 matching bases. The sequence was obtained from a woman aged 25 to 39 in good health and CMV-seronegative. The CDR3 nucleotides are TGTGCCAGCAGCCCGCGGGACAGCTCCTACAATGAGCAGTTCTTC. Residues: CASSPRDSSYNEQFF.